The 2 T cell receptor beta chains in this list originate from one sample, sequenced in a study of blood T cell repertoires in COVID-19. Assay used: immunoSEQ multiplex PCR; TCRdb lists only in-frame clones, some missing. The sample lists 110,000 or so clones, more than 80% occurring once. Sequencing was performed on peripheral blood. The receptors derive from a woman aged 55-70 years with COVID-19, enrolled during active disease.

This chain uses TRBV18 with TRBJ1-4; D not resolved. The CDR3 runs to 15 residues. V was trimmed by 1 base and J by 0 bases, leaving 6 bases between them. CDR1 is KGHSH, CDR2 LQKENI, per germline. The CDR3 here is CASSPRRATNEKLFF. The CDR3 DNA is TGTGCCAGCTCACCACGGAGGGCAACTAATGAAAAACTGTTTTTT.

This clone was recorded once. The rearrangement links TRBV9 to TRBJ2-2; 8 bases align to TRBD2. There are 17 residues in the CDR3. Germline CDR1 SGDLS, CDR2 YYNGEE. With 3 bases clipped from V and 3 bases from J, the junction kept 10 bases outside the gene matches. In DNA, the CDR3 is TGTGCCAGCAGCGCCCCCCCCGGGGGGGGCCACACCGGGGAGCTGTTTTTT. Amino acid sequence: CASSAPPGGGHTGELFF.